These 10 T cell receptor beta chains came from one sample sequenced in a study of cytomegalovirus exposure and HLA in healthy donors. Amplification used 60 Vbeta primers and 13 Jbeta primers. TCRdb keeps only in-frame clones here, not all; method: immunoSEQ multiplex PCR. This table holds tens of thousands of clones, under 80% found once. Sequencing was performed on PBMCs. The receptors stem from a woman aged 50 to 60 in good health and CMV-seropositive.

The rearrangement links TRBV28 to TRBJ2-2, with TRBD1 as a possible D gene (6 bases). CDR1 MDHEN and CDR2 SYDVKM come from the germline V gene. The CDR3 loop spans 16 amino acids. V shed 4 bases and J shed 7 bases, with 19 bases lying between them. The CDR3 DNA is TGTGCCAGCAGTTCCCCGCGAACAGGGAAAAGCGGGGAGCTGTTTTTT. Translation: CASSSPRTGKSGELFF.

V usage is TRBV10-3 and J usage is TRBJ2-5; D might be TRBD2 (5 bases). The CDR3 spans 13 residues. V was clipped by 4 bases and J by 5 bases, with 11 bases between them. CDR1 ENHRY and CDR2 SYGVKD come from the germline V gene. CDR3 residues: CAISVRVGETQYF. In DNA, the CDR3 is TGTGCCATCAGTGTGCGGGTCGGGGAGACCCAGTACTTC.

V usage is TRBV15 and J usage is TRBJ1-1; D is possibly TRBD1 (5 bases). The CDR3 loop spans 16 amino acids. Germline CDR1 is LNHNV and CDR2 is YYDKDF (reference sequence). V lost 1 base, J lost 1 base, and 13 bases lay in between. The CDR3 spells CATSRVILTGNTEAFF. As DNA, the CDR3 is TGTGCCACCAGCAGAGTGATACTAACAGGGAACACTGAAGCTTTCTTT.

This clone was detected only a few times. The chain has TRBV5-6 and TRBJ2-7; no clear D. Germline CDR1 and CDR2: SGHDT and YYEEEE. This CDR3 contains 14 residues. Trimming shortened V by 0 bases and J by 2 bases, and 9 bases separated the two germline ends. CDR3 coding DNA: TGTGCCAGCAGCTTGGGACAAGAGCCCTACGAGCAGTACTTC. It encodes CASSLGQEPYEQYF.

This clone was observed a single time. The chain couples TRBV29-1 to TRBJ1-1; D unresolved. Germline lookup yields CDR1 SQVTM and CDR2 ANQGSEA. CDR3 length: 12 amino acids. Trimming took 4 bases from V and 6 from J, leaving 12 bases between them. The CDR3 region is CSVAPGMAEAFF. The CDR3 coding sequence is TGCAGCGTTGCCCCCGGGATGGCTGAAGCTTTCTTT. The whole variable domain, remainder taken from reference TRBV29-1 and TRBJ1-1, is SAVISQKPSRDICQRGTSLTIQCQVDSQVTMMFWYRQQPGQSLTLIATANQGSEATYESGFVIDKFPISRPNLTFSTLTVSNMSPEDSSIYLCSVAPGMAEAFFGQGTRLTVV.

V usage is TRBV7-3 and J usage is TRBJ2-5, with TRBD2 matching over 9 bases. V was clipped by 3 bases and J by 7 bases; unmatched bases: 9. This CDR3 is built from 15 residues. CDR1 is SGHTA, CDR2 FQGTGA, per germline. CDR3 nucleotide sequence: TGTGCCAGCAGCTTGGTAGCGGGGGACCTTGGGACCCAGTACTTC. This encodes CASSLVAGDLGTQYF.

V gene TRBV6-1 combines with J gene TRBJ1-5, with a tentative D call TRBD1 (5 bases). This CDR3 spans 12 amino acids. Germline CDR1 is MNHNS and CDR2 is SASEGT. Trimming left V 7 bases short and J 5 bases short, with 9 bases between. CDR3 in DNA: TGTGCCAGCAATCTAGGGGATCAGCCCCAGCATTTT. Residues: CASNLGDQPQHF.

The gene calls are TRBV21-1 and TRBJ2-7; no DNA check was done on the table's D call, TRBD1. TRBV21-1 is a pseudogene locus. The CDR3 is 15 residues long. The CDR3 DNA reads TGTGCCAGCAGCAATCCGGGACAGAGCTCCTACGAGCAGTACTTC. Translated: CASSNPGQSSYEQYF.

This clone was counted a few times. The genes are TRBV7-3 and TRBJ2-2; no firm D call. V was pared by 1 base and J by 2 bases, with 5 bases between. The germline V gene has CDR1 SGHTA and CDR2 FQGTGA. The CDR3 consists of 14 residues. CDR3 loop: CASSLSPNTGELFF. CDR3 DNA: TGTGCCAGCAGCTTAAGTCCTAACACCGGGGAGCTGTTTTTT.

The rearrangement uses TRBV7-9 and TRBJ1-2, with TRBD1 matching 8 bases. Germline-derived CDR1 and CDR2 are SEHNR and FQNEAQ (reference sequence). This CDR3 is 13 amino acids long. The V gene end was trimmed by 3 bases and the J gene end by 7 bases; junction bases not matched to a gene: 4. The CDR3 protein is CASSLTGDSGYTF. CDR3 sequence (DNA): TGTGCCAGCAGCTTGACAGGGGACTCTGGCTACACCTTC.